These 18 T cell receptor beta chains originate from one sample sequenced in a study of T cell repertoires and HLA-DP antigens. Libraries were prepared by immunoSEQ multiplex PCR; TCRdb keeps only in-frame clonotypes and omits some of them. The data hold some 110,000 clones, with nearly 95% observed a single time. For these receptors, no antigen is known. Source material: CD4+ T cells from PBMCs. The source of these receptors is a woman between 18 and 29 years old in good health and CMV-seronegative.

The chain recombines TRBV7-2 with TRBJ1-1; no reliable D call. Germline CDR1 and CDR2: SGHTA and FQGNSA. Trimming stripped 6 bases from V and 3 bases from J, with 11 bases between. The CDR3 is 13 amino acids. The CDR3 here is CASSFIVDTEAFF. DNA of the CDR3: TGTGCCAGCAGTTTCATTGTGGACACTGAAGCTTTCTTT.

This CDR3 reads CASRVSGHTDTQYF. CDR3 coding DNA: TGTGCCAGCAGGGTTAGCGGGCACACAGATACGCAGTATTTT. This chain links TRBV2 with TRBJ2-3; the match to TRBD2 covers 7 bases. The CDR3 extends over 14 amino acids. Per germline, CDR1 SNHLY and CDR2 FYNNEI. With 6 bases clipped from V and 2 bases from J, the junction kept 5 bases outside the gene matches. The full variable domain, with the rest looked up from reference TRBV2 and TRBJ2-3, is EPEVTQTPSHQVTQMGQEVILRCVPISNHLYFYWYRQILGQKVEFLVSFYNNEISEKSEIFDDQFSVERPDGSNFTLKIRSTKLEDSAMYFCASRVSGHTDTQYFGPGTRLTVL.

J is TRBJ1-5 and V is TRBV28; D call uncertain. The CDR3 is made up of 12 amino acids. Germline V gene sequence: CDR1 MDHEN, CDR2 SYDVKM. Trimming pared 8 bases from V and 8 bases from J, leaving 13 bases between. CDR3 sequence (DNA): TGTGCCAGCGTAGGGTCCGAGGAGCCCCAGCATTTT. Translated: CASVGSEEPQHF.

DNA of the CDR3: TGTGCTAGTGGTTCTCGCTTCGCCGGGGAGCTGTTTTTT. Translation gives CASGSRFAGELFF. The rearrangement joins TRBV12-5 to TRBJ2-2, with D hard to call. Trimming shortened V by 4 bases and J by 6 bases, and 9 bases separated the two germline ends. Per germline, CDR1 LGHNT and CDR2 FRNRAP. This CDR3 has 13 residues.

The chain is built from TRBV5-1 and TRBJ1-1; D remains ambiguous. V was cut by 0 bases and J by 5 bases, with 17 bases left in between. This CDR3 spans 16 amino acids. The V gene's germline CDR1 is SGHRS and CDR2 YFSETQ. CDR3 residues: CASSLEAAKAGTEAFF. The CDR3, as DNA: TGCGCCAGCAGCTTGGAGGCAGCCAAGGCGGGGACTGAAGCTTTCTTT.

This chain uses TRBV7-8 with TRBJ2-3, with unresolved D. Germline assignment: CDR1 SGHVS and CDR2 FQNEAQ. The V gene lost 2 bases and the J gene lost 4 bases, with 10 bases spanning the gap. This CDR3 is 14 amino acids long. CDR3 residues: CASSLIRFSDTQYF. CDR3 bases: TGTGCCAGCAGCTTAATTCGGTTTTCAGATACGCAGTATTTT.

This clone has only one observation. The rearrangement uses TRBV27 and TRBJ2-3; 7 bases fit TRBD1. The CDR3 extends over 18 amino acids. The germline CDR1 and CDR2 sequences are MNHEY and SMNVEV (reference sequence). With 6 bases clipped from V and 0 bases from J, the junction kept 15 bases outside the gene matches. The CDR3 sequence is CASRLINRGRPSTDTQYF. CDR3 DNA: TGTGCCAGCAGGCTTATTAACAGGGGCCGACCTAGCACAGATACGCAGTATTTT.

The CDR3 DNA sequence: TGTGCCAGCAGTTACCGAGGACAGGGGGTCACTGAAGCTTTCTTT. This codes for CASSYRGQGVTEAFF. The chain employs TRBV6-5 and TRBJ1-1; TRBD1 aligns across 10 bases. The V gene's germline CDR1 is MNHEY and CDR2 SVGAGI. V trimming: 2 bases; J trimming: 4 bases; junction bases outside the gene matches: 4. The CDR3 covers 15 residues.

The chain recombines TRBV7-8 with TRBJ2-3; either TRBD1 or TRBD2 may supply D (5 bases each). The ends were cut back, 4 bases at V and 0 bases at J, with 20 bases in the middle. CDR1 is SGHVS, CDR2 FQNEAQ, per germline. CDR3 length: 18 residues. CDR3 DNA: TGTGCCAGCAGCTCCCAGGGTTGGAGGACAACTAGCACAGATACGCAGTATTTT. Encoded protein: CASSSQGWRTTSTDTQYF.

V is TRBV19 and J is TRBJ2-1; 7 bases line up with TRBD2. Germline V gene sequence: CDR1 LNHDA, CDR2 SQIVND (reference sequence). With 1 base clipped from V and 3 bases from J, the junction kept 3 bases outside the gene matches. The CDR3 has 15 amino acids. The CDR3 coding sequence is TGTGCCAGTAGTATAGCGGGGGGACGCTACAATGAGCAGTTCTTC. This sequence encodes CASSIAGGRYNEQFF.

Only one count was recorded for this clone. This sequence joins TRBV11-2 and TRBJ2-7; no firm D call. The germline V and J ends were trimmed by 1 base and 2 bases, with 9 bases remaining between them. This CDR3 has 14 residues. From germline, CDR1 is SGHAT and CDR2 FQNNGV. The CDR3 reads CASSLGGSTYEQYF. CDR3 coding DNA: TGTGCCAGCAGCTTAGGTGGCAGCACCTACGAGCAGTACTTC. The full variable domain, rest sourced from reference TRBV11-2 and TRBJ2-7, is EAGVAQSPRYKIIEKRQSVAFWCNPISGHATLYWYQQILGQGPKLLIQFQNNGVVDDSQLPKDRFSAERLKGVDSTLKIQPAKLEDSAVYLCASSLGGSTYEQYFGPGTRLTVT.

This clone was picked up one time. V and J are TRBV2 and TRBJ2-5; D might be TRBD1 (6 bases). The V and J ends lost 3 bases and 7 bases respectively, with 9 bases between them. The CDR3 runs 12 residues. Germline V gives CDR1 SNHLY, CDR2 FYNNEI. The CDR3 sequence: CASSDRGGTQYF. DNA for the CDR3: TGTGCCAGCAGTGACCGAGGGGGGACCCAGTACTTC.

The chain is built from TRBV27 and TRBJ1-2; 7 bases are shared with TRBD1. CDR1 is MNHEY and CDR2 is SMNVEV in the germline V gene (reference sequence). The trim removed 5 bases at V and 4 bases at J, leaving 7 bases unmatched. The CDR3 length is 14 residues. The CDR3 sequence is CASSRDSLLYGYTF. CDR3 DNA sequence: TGTGCCAGCAGTAGGGACAGCCTACTCTATGGCTACACCTTC.

The rearrangement uses TRBV5-1 and TRBJ2-2, with 8 bases aligning to TRBD2. The trim removed 0 bases at V and 7 bases at J, leaving 8 bases unmatched. Germline V gene sequence: CDR1 SGHRS, CDR2 YFSETQ. CDR3 length equals 16 residues. In DNA form, the CDR3 reads TGCGCCAGCAGCTTGGGAGACGGGAGGGCCGTCGGGGAGCTGTTTTTT. Translation: CASSLGDGRAVGELFF.

The rearrangement links TRBV5-6 to TRBJ1-4; 10 bases fit TRBD1. The CDR3 contains 15 residues. J lost 8 bases, V lost 0 bases, and 4 bases had no gene match. Germline values: CDR1 SGHDT, CDR2 YYEEEE. The DNA for the CDR3 is TGTGCCAGCAGCTTGGGGGACAGGGGATTCGAAAAACTGTTTTTT. It is translated as CASSLGDRGFEKLFF.

This chain links TRBV10-3 with TRBJ1-5, with 10 bases that match TRBD1. The length of the CDR3 is 14 residues. V was pared by 6 bases and J by 5 bases, with 4 bases of the junction left unmatched. CDR1 ENHRY and CDR2 SYGVKD come from the germline V gene. CDR3 bases: TGTGCCATCAGCAAGACAGGGGGCGATCAGCCCCAGCATTTT. It encodes CAISKTGGDQPQHF.

The chain couples TRBV5-1 to TRBJ1-3, with D hard to call. Germline V gene lookup returns CDR1 SGHRS and CDR2 YFSETQ. The V end lost 0 bases, the J end lost 2 bases, and 18 bases lay between the germline ends. CDR3 length: 18 residues. The CDR3 protein is CASSLVSSAPSPGNTIYF. Here the CDR3 DNA reads TGCGCCAGCAGCTTGGTTTCATCGGCCCCTAGCCCTGGAAACACCATATATTTT.

This clone was picked up a small number of times. The chain combines TRBV27 with TRBJ1-1; TRBD1 matches at 8 bases. Per the germline V gene, CDR1 is MNHEY and CDR2 is SMNVEV (reference sequence). The junction had 4 bases not matched to a gene; V was cut back by 1 base and J by 3 bases. This CDR3 spans 15 amino acids. CDR3 sequence reads: CASSLFGQGYTEAFF. CDR3 bases: TGTGCCAGCAGTTTATTCGGACAGGGTTACACTGAAGCTTTCTTT.